The 27 T cell receptor beta chains below all came from one sample that was sequenced in a study of T cells after yellow fever vaccination. TCRdb recomputed calls from the 5' RACE reads with MiXCR, one row per CDR3 protein. This table holds under 250,000 distinct CDR3 sequences, more than 3% found once. The sequencing here drew on CD4+ T cells sorted from PBMCs, taken 10 days after the yellow fever booster vaccination. These TCRs come from a man aged 18 to 29 who received the YFV17D yellow fever vaccine.

This clonotype has ten or more counts. The V and J genes are TRBV29-1 and TRBJ2-7; the D gene is possibly TRBD2 (6 bases). The CDR3 has 14 amino acids. Trimming removed 7 bases at V and 0 bases at J, with 16 bases between. Germline V gives CDR1 SQVTM, CDR2 ANQGSEA. CDR3 amino acids: CSAKRGAPSYEQYF. The CDR3 DNA reads as TGCAGCGCCAAGCGCGGGGCCCCCTCCTACGAGCAGTACTTC.

The chain is built from TRBV7-2 and TRBJ1-3; D unresolved. The CDR3 has 15 amino acids. Per germline, CDR1 SGHTA and CDR2 FQGNSA. Trimming cost V 4 bases and J 4 bases, with 14 bases left between them. The CDR3 region has the DNA TGTGCCAGCAGCTCGGAGCGGGGAAGAGGAAACACCATATATTTT. This gives the protein CASSSERGRGNTIYF.

This clonotype occurred a few times. The rearrangement links TRBV27 to TRBJ1-2; the D is unclear. The CDR3 spans 15 residues. Per germline, CDR1 MNHEY and CDR2 SMNVEV (reference sequence). The V end lost 6 bases, the J end lost 4 bases, and 18 bases lay between the germline ends. The CDR3 region is CASSPMPGILYGYTF. CDR3 nucleotides: TGTGCCAGCAGCCCCATGCCCGGGATTCTCTATGGCTACACCTTC.

In this sample, this clonotype turned up many times. CDR3 nucleotides: TGTGCCAGCAGGAAGGCCACTAGCATCACAGAGACCCAGTACTTC. This codes for CASRKATSITETQYF. The V call is TRBV27, the J call TRBJ2-5, with TRBD2 as a possible D gene (6 bases). The CDR3 runs to 15 residues. Trimming left V 6 bases short and J 4 bases short, with 18 bases between. CDR1 and CDR2 from the germline V gene are MNHEY and SMNVEV (reference sequence).

This clonotype was detected ten times or more. The chain carries TRBV6-6 and TRBJ1-2; D is unclear. The CDR3 sequence is 15 residues long. V was cut by 5 bases and J by 0 bases, with 13 bases left in between. From germline, CDR1 is MNHNY and CDR2 SVGAGI (reference sequence). DNA for the CDR3: TGTGCCAGCAGTCTCGGCTCGGGCACTAACTATGGCTACACCTTC. It codes for CASSLGSGTNYGYTF.

This clonotype was recorded at least ten times. The gene calls are TRBV2 and TRBJ2-5, with 10 nucleotides matching TRBD1. In germline, CDR1 is SNHLY, CDR2 FYNNEI. V lost 7 bases, J lost 4 bases, and 3 bases stayed unmatched. The length of the CDR3 is 13 residues. CDR3 in DNA: TGTGCCAGCAAGACAGGGGGCGGAGAGACCCAGTACTTC. This translates into CASKTGGGETQYF.

This clonotype was detected only a few times. V and J are TRBV4-3 and TRBJ2-5; D call uncertain. Germline lookup yields CDR1 LGHNA and CDR2 YSLEER. Trimming removed 2 bases at V and 4 bases at J, with 14 bases between. This CDR3 is 15 amino acids long. CDR3 nucleotides: TGCGCCAGCAGCCAAAGAGTAACGCCCGGAGAGACCCAGTACTTC. Amino acid sequence: CASSQRVTPGETQYF.

In its sample, this clonotype was seen a few times. The V and J genes are TRBV4-2 and TRBJ2-1, with D uncertain. The CDR3 is 15 residues long. From germline, CDR1 is LGHNA and CDR2 YNFKEQ. V was clipped by 0 bases and J by 13 bases, with 19 bases between them. Here the CDR3 DNA reads TGTGCCAGCAGCCAAGAGTGGGCCTATTTCCAGCCACAGTTCTTC. It specifies CASSQEWAYFQPQFF.

Ten or more counts support this clonotype. V is TRBV4-3 and J is TRBJ2-7; D perhaps matches TRBD1 (6 bases). CDR1 and CDR2 from the germline V gene are LGHNA and YSLEER. V dropped 4 bases and J dropped 3 bases, with 13 bases sitting between them. This CDR3 has 14 amino acids. CDR3 protein: CASSRGWTDYEQYF. The CDR3 DNA reads as TGCGCCAGCAGCCGTGGTTGGACAGACTACGAGCAGTACTTC.

The chain combines TRBV21-1 with TRBJ1-1. TRBV21-1 is a recognized pseudogene. This CDR3 spans 21 amino acids. Here the CDR3 reads CASSIGASSFPGLRGRTEAFF. CDR3 in DNA: TGTGCCAGCAGCATAGGAGCGTCATCGTTTCCGGGCCTCCGGGGGAGGACTGAAGCTTTCTTT.

This chain uses TRBV10-3 with TRBJ1-1, with D unclear. Trimming removed 6 bases from V and 1 base from J, with 12 bases in between. The CDR3 is 14 amino acids. The germline V gene has CDR1 ENHRY and CDR2 SYGVKD. The CDR3 is CAISPLPSNTEAFF. The CDR3 DNA is TGTGCCATCAGCCCACTACCTTCGAACACTGAAGCTTTCTTT.

The DNA for the CDR3 is TGCAGTGCGAAGGACCACCTGACAGATACGCAGTATTTT. This encodes CSAKDHLTDTQYF. The chain combines TRBV20-1 with TRBJ2-3; no definite D call. This CDR3 comprises 13 residues. Trimming took off 6 bases at V and 3 bases at J, with 13 bases between the two ends. The V gene's germline CDR1 is DFQATT and CDR2 SNEGSKA (reference sequence).

This clonotype was seen many times. The V gene is TRBV5-1, the J gene TRBJ1-1, with D tentatively TRBD1 (5 bases). This CDR3 region has 14 residues. CDR1 and CDR2 (germline): SGHRS, YFSETQ. The V gene lost 2 bases and the J gene lost 2 bases, with 10 bases spanning the gap. DNA for the CDR3: TGCGCCAGCAGCTTCGGGACGGGTAACACTGAAGCTTTCTTT. Translating it yields CASSFGTGNTEAFF.

This clonotype occurred many times. The rearrangement uses TRBV5-1 and TRBJ2-3; 12 positions agree with TRBD1. The CDR3 is 16 residues long. J gave up 4 bases and V 3 bases, and 6 bases lay outside the gene matches. CDR1 and CDR2 from the germline V gene are SGHRS and YFSETQ. The DNA for the CDR3 is TGCGCCAGCAGCTGGGGGACAGGGGGCGCGGCAGATACGCAGTATTTT. Encoded protein: CASSWGTGGAADTQYF.

V usage is TRBV20-1 and J usage is TRBJ1-4; D is unclear. The CDR3 runs 12 residues. V shed 4 bases and J shed 7 bases, with 10 bases lying between them. The germline CDR1 and CDR2 sequences are DFQATT and SNEGSKA (reference sequence). CDR3 nucleotide sequence: TGCAGTGCTACATCCCCCGGTGAAAAACTGTTTTTT. This gives the protein CSATSPGEKLFF.

The chain joins TRBV5-1 to TRBJ2-1; TRBD2 is a possible D gene (6 bases). The germline V and J ends were trimmed by 3 bases and 2 bases, with 12 bases remaining between them. There are 15 residues in the CDR3. Germline-derived CDR1 and CDR2 are SGHRS and YFSETQ. The CDR3 sequence: CASSSGLSPYNEQFF. The CDR3 DNA follows: TGCGCCAGCAGCTCAGGACTAAGCCCCTACAATGAGCAGTTCTTC.

This clonotype came up many times. The chain combines TRBV7-2 with TRBJ1-5, with D possibly matching TRBD1 (5 bases). Per germline, CDR1 SGHTA and CDR2 FQGNSA. This CDR3 comprises 17 residues. Trimming left V 5 bases short and J 5 bases short, with 22 bases between. The CDR3 DNA reads TGTGCCAGCAGCGTTCCGGGACCTCTCAGGCTGGATCAGCCCCAGCATTTT. Translation gives CASSVPGPLRLDQPQHF.

The chain links TRBV5-5 to TRBJ1-5; D ambiguous. The CDR3 is 10 residues long. V lost 4 bases to trimming and J lost 9 bases, with 5 bases between them. Germline CDR1 reads SGHKS; CDR2 reads YYEKEE (reference sequence). Here the CDR3 reads CASSPRPQHF. The CDR3 DNA reads as TGTGCCAGCAGCCCGCGGCCCCAGCATTTT.

The chain has TRBV5-1 and TRBJ1-5, with 8 bases identical to TRBD1. J was trimmed by 5 bases and V by 1 base; bases with no gene match: 11. The CDR3 has 17 amino acids. The germline V gene encodes CDR1 SGHRS and CDR2 YFSETQ. The DNA for the CDR3 is TGCGCCAGCAGCTTGTTCCCCCTCGGACAGGGTCATCAGCCCCAGCATTTT. This codes for CASSLFPLGQGHQPQHF. Using reference TRBV5-1 and TRBJ1-5 for the parts outside the CDR3, the full variable domain is KAGVTQTPRYLIKTRGQQVTLSCSPISGHRSVSWYQQTPGQGLQFLFEYFSETQRNKGNFPGRFSGRQFSNSRSEMNVSTLELGDSALYLCASSLFPLGQGHQPQHFGDGTRLSIL.

This clonotype was recorded at least ten times. The rearrangement uses TRBV5-1 and TRBJ1-1; D is unclear. This CDR3 is 13 amino acids long. The V gene's germline CDR1 is SGHRS and CDR2 YFSETQ. V was trimmed by 7 bases and J by 1 base, leaving 11 bases between them. The CDR3 DNA sequence: TGCGCCAGCGCAAATACACGGAACACTGAAGCTTTCTTT. Residues: CASANTRNTEAFF.

V gene TRBV7-9 combines with J gene TRBJ1-1, with D possibly TRBD1 on 6 matching bases. This CDR3 region has 12 residues. Trimming stripped 6 bases from V and 4 bases from J, with 9 bases between. CDR1 is SEHNR and CDR2 is FQNEAQ in the germline V gene (reference sequence). The CDR3 reads CASREGGTEAFF. Here the CDR3 DNA reads TGTGCCAGCAGGGAAGGGGGCACTGAAGCTTTCTTT.

The chain carries TRBV30 and TRBJ2-3; TRBD1 or TRBD2 may be the D gene (6 bases each). CDR3 length equals 13 residues. Trimming stripped 8 bases from V and 3 bases from J, with 15 bases between. Germline V gives CDR1 GTSNPN, CDR2 SVGIG (reference sequence). Written as DNA, the CDR3 is TGTGCCGGCCTGAGGGGGGCGACAGATACGCAGTATTTT. It codes for CAGLRGATDTQYF.

This clonotype was picked up a small number of times. The chain combines TRBV6-5 with TRBJ1-4; a possible D gene is TRBD1 (5 bases). Germline V gene data show CDR1 as MNHEY and CDR2 as SVGAGI. The CDR3 spans 11 residues. V was shortened by 8 bases and J by 7 bases, with 8 bases between the two germline ends. CDR3 DNA: TGTGCCAGCCGGGGGGGTGAAAAACTGTTTTTT. It encodes CASRGGEKLFF.

This clonotype was detected many times. This chain joins TRBV5-1 and TRBJ2-1; 10 nucleotides align to TRBD2. The J segment lost 4 bases and the V segment lost 5 bases, leaving 3 bases of the junction unmatched. CDR3 size: 14 residues. Germline CDR1 SGHRS, CDR2 YFSETQ. CDR3 bases: TGCGCCAGCAGTGCTAGCGGGGGTTACAATGAGCAGTTCTTC. As protein: CASSASGGYNEQFF.

This clonotype was seen ten or more times. The rearrangement joins TRBV4-3 to TRBJ2-1, with D perhaps TRBD1 (5 bases). The CDR3 consists of 13 residues. V lost 4 bases and J lost 4, with 8 bases in between. Per the germline V gene, CDR1 is LGHNA and CDR2 is YSLEER. CDR3 protein: CASSPTAYNEQFF. The CDR3 DNA is TGCGCCAGCAGCCCGACAGCTTACAATGAGCAGTTCTTC.

This clonotype appeared many times. V usage is TRBV4-2 and J usage is TRBJ2-1; 9 bases agree with TRBD2. From germline, CDR1 is LGHNA and CDR2 YNFKEQ. Losses at the gene ends were 4 bases for V and 2 bases for J; bases not matched to a gene: 3. The CDR3 has 15 residues. The CDR3 DNA is TGTGCCAGCAGCCTCGGACTAGCGACCTACAATGAGCAGTTCTTC. As protein: CASSLGLATYNEQFF.

A few counts support this clonotype. This chain joins TRBV7-2 and TRBJ2-2; D might be TRBD1 or TRBD2, each matching 5 bases. This CDR3 contains 16 residues. The germline gives CDR1 SGHTA, CDR2 FQGNSA. The V and J ends lost 2 bases and 4 bases respectively, with 14 bases between them. CDR3 in amino acids: CASSLTQWGSTGELFF. CDR3 bases: TGTGCCAGCAGCTTAACGCAGTGGGGGAGCACCGGGGAGCTGTTTTTT.